This entry concerns a single T cell receptor (beta chain). These data are taken from a study of CD8+ T cells in alopecia areata. This CDR3 has 16 amino acids. The V end lost 3 bases, the J end lost 4 bases, and 14 bases lay between the germline ends. From germline, CDR1 is SGHRS and CDR2 YFSETQ. Alopecia areata patients gave lesional scalp punch biopsies and peripheral blood samples. Investigators isolated RNA and reverse transcribed it into cDNA to act as the sequencing template. Clones were sequenced by immunoSEQ multiplex PCR, and TCRdb holds only the in-frame ones, with some missing. Among roughly 140,000 clones listed, approximately 50% were seen once.

The clonotype originates from a human donor with alopecia areata. This rearrangement joins TRBV5-1 to TRBJ2-6; D perhaps matches TRBD2 (6 bases). Sequencing used CD4+ T cells sorted from blood, obtained at week 0. CDR3 protein: CASSWADYPGANVLTF. As DNA, the CDR3 is TGCGCCAGCAGCTGGGCGGACTACCCCGGGGCCAACGTCCTGACTTTC.